The 27 T cell receptor beta chains listed next were all sequenced from one sample in a study of T cell responses to AZD1222 COVID-19 vaccine. This table comes from immunoSEQ multiplex PCR, and its TCRdb copy is limited to in-frame clones, with some not included. The data show around 140,000 clones, with over 90% seen just once and roughly 5.4% held by the top ten. The sequencing used peripheral blood, collected on day 0 of AZD1222 vaccination. The receptor set was obtained from an adult in good health.

In its sample, this clone was seen once. V and J are TRBV18 and TRBJ1-1, with D unresolved. Trimming removed 0 bases at V and 5 bases at J, with 13 bases between. Per germline, CDR1 KGHSH and CDR2 LQKENI. This CDR3 contains 15 residues. The CDR3 bases are TGTGCCAGCTCACCACCGGCCGGGTTCAATACTGAAGCTTTCTTT. Translation: CASSPPAGFNTEAFF.

The CDR3 reads CASSQDVGGAFF. The CDR3 DNA is TGTGCCAGCAGCCAAGATGTAGGTGGAGCTTTCTTT. The rearrangement uses TRBV3-1 (or the pseudogene TRBV3-2) and TRBJ1-1; D is unclear. V gave up 0 bases and J gave up 10 bases, with 9 bases separating them. From germline, CDR1 is LGHDT and CDR2 YNNKEL (reference sequence). This CDR3 is built from 12 residues.

The chain links TRBV20-1 to TRBJ2-1; D is perhaps TRBD1 or TRBD2 (5 bases each). The V and J ends lost 6 bases and 8 bases respectively, with 11 bases between them. The germline V gene has CDR1 DFQATT and CDR2 SNEGSKA (reference sequence). The CDR3 totals 11 residues. The CDR3 bases are TGCAGTGCCGAGGGGCGTTATGAGCAGTTCTTC. This sequence encodes CSAEGRYEQFF.

V gene TRBV24-1 combines with J gene TRBJ2-1, with no clear D. The V and J ends lost 3 bases and 7 bases respectively, with 3 bases between them. Germline CDR1 is KGHDR and CDR2 is SFDVKD. The CDR3 is 11 amino acids. In nucleotides, the CDR3 is TGTGCCACCAGTGATCTAAATGAGCAGTTCTTC. It translates to CATSDLNEQFF.

This clone was detected only once. The chain links TRBV2 to TRBJ1-5; D is unresolved. The CDR3 sequence is 14 residues long. The germline CDR1 and CDR2 sequences are SNHLY and FYNNEI. Trimming shortened V by 8 bases and J by 7 bases, and 18 bases separated the two germline ends. This CDR3 reads CASSVSGSGQPQHF. The CDR3 nucleotides read TGTGCCAGCTCAGTTTCGGGGTCCGGGCAGCCCCAGCATTTT.

A single count supports this clone. Here the CDR3 DNA reads TGTGCCTGGAGTGTAGGACGGCTAGCGGTAACCTACGAGCAGTACTTC. Its translation: CAWSVGRLAVTYEQYF. The gene calls are TRBV30 and TRBJ2-7; 7 bases align to TRBD2. Germline values: CDR1 GTSNPN, CDR2 SVGIG (reference sequence). Losses at the gene ends were 0 bases for V and 2 bases for J; bases not matched to a gene: 10. This CDR3 comprises 16 residues.

In DNA, the CDR3 is TGTGCCAGCAGCAAAACCCGTCCGGGACAGGGTTTAGGGGACACTGAAGCTTTCTTT. Translated, it gives CASSKTRPGQGLGDTEAFF. The gene calls are TRBV21-1 and TRBJ1-1; the table's D gene call, TRBD1, was not cross checked with the DNA. TRBV21-1 is termed a pseudogene. The CDR3 has 19 amino acids.

This clone appeared once. The chain uses TRBV29-1 and TRBJ1-1, with D possibly being TRBD1 (6 bases). Trimming stripped 4 bases from V and 6 bases from J, with 9 bases between. This CDR3 is built from 11 residues. Germline CDR1 is SQVTM and CDR2 is ANQGSEA. This CDR3 is CSVVQGPEAFF. CDR3 DNA: TGCAGCGTTGTGCAGGGGCCTGAAGCTTTCTTT.

CDR3 in DNA: TGTGCCGCCGGGCTGAACACTGAAGCTTTCTTT. Encoded protein: CAAGLNTEAFF. The gene calls are TRBV30 and TRBJ1-1; D gene ambiguous. The CDR3 has 11 amino acids. V lost 8 bases and J 0 bases, leaving 7 bases between the germline ends. Germline V gene data show CDR1 as GTSNPN and CDR2 as SVGIG (reference sequence).

This clone was observed a single time. This rearrangement joins TRBV19 to TRBJ2-1; 10 positions match TRBD2. The CDR3 spans 14 residues. V gave up 9 bases and J gave up 8 bases; unmatched junction bases: 10. CDR1 is LNHDA, CDR2 SQIVND, per germline (reference sequence). This chain's CDR3 is CASTSGADLDEQFF. CDR3 DNA sequence: TGTGCCAGCACTAGCGGGGCGGATCTGGATGAGCAGTTCTTC.

The genes are TRBV5-4 and TRBJ2-3, with 14 bases matching TRBD2. Germline V gives CDR1 SGHNT, CDR2 YYREEE (reference sequence). The CDR3 runs to 17 residues. The junction had 4 bases not matched to a gene; V was cut back by 4 bases and J by 0 bases. CDR3 in DNA: TGTGCCAGCAGCCAGGGACTAGCGGGGGCAAGCACAGATACGCAGTATTTT. Its protein product is CASSQGLAGASTDTQYF.

The chain recombines TRBV6-5 with TRBJ1-1; a possible D gene is TRBD1 (5 bases). The V end lost 2 bases, the J end lost 0 bases, and 13 bases lay between the germline ends. Per the germline V gene, CDR1 is MNHEY and CDR2 is SVGAGI. The CDR3 runs to 16 residues. The CDR3 nucleotides are TGTGCCAGCAGTTACAAGCAGGGCGACATGAACACTGAAGCTTTCTTT. Protein product: CASSYKQGDMNTEAFF.

Only a few counts were recorded for this clone. V usage is TRBV30 and J usage is TRBJ1-2; D unclear. This CDR3 comprises 11 residues. Germline CDR1 GTSNPN, CDR2 SVGIG (reference sequence). CDR3 nucleotides: TGTGCTGGGTCCGGGTTCTATGGCTACACCTTC. This sequence encodes CAGSGFYGYTF.

The chain uses TRBV7-8 and TRBJ1-2; D remains ambiguous. V dropped 5 bases and J dropped 2 bases, with 12 bases sitting between them. The germline gives CDR1 SGHVS, CDR2 FQNEAQ. This CDR3 region has 14 residues. The CDR3, as DNA: TGTGCCAGCAGCAAGCGAATGAGGAACTATGGCTACACCTTC. It specifies CASSKRMRNYGYTF.

This chain joins TRBV7-9 and TRBJ2-3, with D hard to call. The V gene's germline CDR1 is SEHNR and CDR2 FQNEAQ (reference sequence). The germline V and J ends were trimmed by 2 bases and 7 bases, with 7 bases remaining between them. CDR3 length: 12 amino acids. The CDR3 sequence: CASSLSIYTQYF. The CDR3 DNA reads TGTGCCAGCAGCTTATCTATTTATACGCAGTATTTT.

The chain links TRBV4-2 to TRBJ2-7, with TRBD2 as a possible D gene (7 bases). Trimming left V 4 bases short and J 1 base short, with 14 bases between. Germline CDR1 and CDR2: LGHNA and YNFKEQ. This CDR3 is 15 amino acids long. CDR3 loop: CASSPEGGNSYEQYF. The DNA for the CDR3 is TGTGCCAGCAGCCCGGAGGGGGGGAATTCCTACGAGCAGTACTTC.

The chain couples TRBV9 to TRBJ1-3, with 9 nucleotides matching TRBD1. Germline CDR1 reads SGDLS; CDR2 reads YYNGEE. This CDR3 region has 15 residues. Germline trimming cut 4 bases from V and 3 bases from J; bases unmatched to any gene: 5. In DNA form, the CDR3 reads TGTGCCAGCAGCCCAGGGACAGGGATTGGAAACACCATATATTTT. It is translated as CASSPGTGIGNTIYF.

The rearrangement joins TRBV9 to TRBJ1-1; no clear D. Germline assignment: CDR1 SGDLS and CDR2 YYNGEE. The CDR3 covers 16 residues. V shed 0 bases and J shed 0 bases, with 12 bases lying between them. Here the CDR3 reads CASSVGLGEMNTEAFF. The CDR3 DNA reads TGTGCCAGCAGCGTAGGGCTCGGGGAGATGAACACTGAAGCTTTCTTT.

This chain links TRBV4-2 with TRBJ2-3, with a tentative D call TRBD1 (5 bases). Germline CDR1 is LGHNA and CDR2 is YNFKEQ. Trimming pared 1 base from V and 2 bases from J, leaving 10 bases between. This CDR3 spans 15 amino acids. The CDR3 region is CASSQVGANTDTQYF. The DNA of the CDR3 is TGTGCCAGCAGCCAAGTTGGGGCCAACACAGATACGCAGTATTTT.

The chain uses TRBV27 and TRBJ2-3; D gene uncertain. V was shortened by 6 bases and J by 2 bases, with 3 bases between the two germline ends. Germline V lookup: CDR1 MNHEY, CDR2 SMNVEV (reference sequence). CDR3 length equals 11 residues. This CDR3 reads CASRYTDTQYF. The CDR3 coding sequence is TGTGCCAGCAGGTACACAGATACGCAGTATTTT.

The V call is TRBV29-1, the J call TRBJ1-2; 7 positions match TRBD1. CDR1 is SQVTM and CDR2 is ANQGSEA in the germline V gene. This CDR3 comprises 13 residues. With V trimmed by 5 bases and J by 11 bases, 14 bases remained unmatched. The CDR3 region is CSVPRGANQGYTF. CDR3 DNA: TGCAGCGTTCCCAGGGGGGCCAATCAAGGATACACCTTC. Looking up the rest from reference TRBV29-1 and TRBJ1-2 gives the full variable domain: SAVISQKPSRDICQRGTSLTIQCQVDSQVTMMFWYRQQPGQSLTLIATANQGSEATYESGFVIDKFPISRPNLTFSTLTVSNMSPEDSSIYLCSVPRGANQGYTFGSGTRLTVV.

The chain recombines TRBV9 with TRBJ1-2; 9 positions match TRBD1. Per the germline V gene, CDR1 is SGDLS and CDR2 is YYNGEE. The CDR3 runs to 16 residues. V trimming: 4 bases; J trimming: 0 bases; junction bases outside the gene matches: 7. The CDR3 loop reads CASSPRDREPNYGYTF. The CDR3 nucleotides are TGTGCCAGCAGCCCCCGGGACAGGGAACCTAACTATGGCTACACCTTC.

V usage is TRBV19 and J usage is TRBJ2-7; D remains unclear. Trimming left V 3 bases short and J 3 bases short, with 9 bases between. Looked up from germline, CDR1 is LNHDA and CDR2 is SQIVND (reference sequence). The CDR3 covers 13 residues. The CDR3: CASSIHGGYEQYF. Here the CDR3 DNA reads TGTGCCAGTAGTATTCACGGTGGCTACGAGCAGTACTTC.

This clone was picked up one time. The J gene is TRBJ2-2, the V gene TRBV5-1; D may be TRBD1 (6 bases). The CDR3 sequence is 16 residues long. Germline V CDR1 and CDR2: SGHRS, YFSETQ. The V and J ends lost 5 bases and 5 bases respectively, with 19 bases between them. The CDR3 DNA is TGCGCCAGCAGTTACAACCCAGGGGCCGGGACCGGGGAGCTGTTTTTT. The encoded protein is CASSYNPGAGTGELFF.

This clone has a single count. The rearrangement uses TRBV27 and TRBJ1-3; no clear D gene. Trimming shortened V by 6 bases and J by 0 bases, and 12 bases separated the two germline ends. Germline CDR1 reads MNHEY; CDR2 reads SMNVEV (reference sequence). The CDR3 covers 15 residues. The CDR3 loop reads CASSTLGGSGNTIYF. CDR3 DNA sequence: TGTGCCAGCAGCACGTTAGGTGGCTCTGGAAACACCATATATTTT.

This chain links TRBV5-1 with TRBJ2-3; D is ambiguous. The CDR3 has 12 residues. CDR1 and CDR2 from the germline V gene are SGHRS and YFSETQ. Trimming stripped 4 bases from V and 2 bases from J, with 5 bases between. CDR3 nucleotides: TGCGCCAGCAGCCCGGACACAGATACGCAGTATTTT. It translates to CASSPDTDTQYF.

V usage is TRBV7-3 and J usage is TRBJ2-5; 7 positions match TRBD2. Trimming removed 1 base from V and 7 bases from J; junction bases left unmatched: 3. This CDR3 is built from 13 residues. Germline lookup yields CDR1 SGHTA and CDR2 FQGTGA. CDR3 loop: CASSLITGGTQYF. Written as DNA, the CDR3 is TGTGCCAGCAGCTTAATTACGGGAGGGACCCAGTACTTC.